The table lists the clone carrying this T cell receptor beta chain with a count of one. The data are from a study of control samples from healthy donors and cancer patients. From germline, CDR1 is LNHDA and CDR2 SQIVND (reference sequence). Trimming took off 7 bases at V and 10 bases at J, with 29 bases between the two ends. This CDR3 has 17 amino acids. Sequenced by immunoSEQ multiplex PCR; TCRdb stores in-frame clones only, minus some. The sample consists of 140,000 to 150,000 clones, more than 90% of them appearing once. Source material: blood. The rearrangement links TRBV19 to TRBJ2-1, with D tentatively TRBD2 (7 bases). This receptor was obtained from a man aged 30-40 years in good health. In DNA, the CDR3 is TGTGCCAGTACGCGGTTCGGAGGGGGGACTATATTAGGGGAGCAGTTCTTC. Its protein is CASTRFGGGTILGEQFF.